Each of the 32 T cell receptor beta chains below was sequenced from the same sample in a study of T cell clonality in common variable immunodeficiency. Assay used: immunoSEQ multiplex PCR; TCRdb lists only in-frame clones, some missing. This sample carries about 64,000 clones and no singletons, and 1.5% to 2% goes to the top ten. The sample consisted of peripheral blood mononuclear cells. The receptor set was obtained from a person aged 18 to 75 in good health.

This clone came up many times. The sequence runs out 3 residues before the end of the CDR3; the remainder is reconstructed from the germline J gene. The J gene is TRBJ2-7, the V gene TRBV5-1, with D unresolved. Trimming cost V 0 bases and J 3 bases, with 7 bases left between them. The CDR3 contains 13 residues. CDR1 and CDR2 (germline): SGHRS, YFSETQ. CDR3 protein: CASSLEPVYEQYF. CDR3 DNA, as far as it was read: TGCGCCAGCAGCTTGGAGCCCGTCTACGAG.

This clone was observed many times. CDR3 bases read: TGCGCCAGCAGCGAAGGGACAGGAATAGTTGGC. This translates into CASSEGTGIVG. The CDR3 in full is CASSEGTGIVGYTF. The J gene is TRBJ1-2, the V gene TRBV5-1; 8 positions match TRBD1. The sequenced fragment ends 3 residues before the CDR3 boundary, so the rest is inferred from the germline J gene. CDR1 SGHRS and CDR2 YFSETQ come from the germline V gene. The CDR3 loop spans 14 amino acids. Trimming at V came to 4 bases and at J to 7 bases, leaving 9 bases not matched to a gene.

This clone showed up many times. The CDR3 loop reads CASSFGTGGGPAYEQYF. The part of the CDR3 DNA that was read is TGCGCCAGCAGCTTTGGGACAGGGGGCGGTCCGGCCTACGAG. The V gene is TRBV5-1, the J gene TRBJ2-7; 12 bases are a match to TRBD1. Coverage ceases 3 residues before the CDR3 finishes, and the germline J gene fills in the end. This CDR3 has 17 residues. Germline V CDR1 and CDR2: SGHRS, YFSETQ. V trimming: 2 bases; J trimming: 2 bases; junction bases outside the gene matches: 8.

This clone was seen repeatedly, ten times or more. The read gets to within 3 residues of the CDR3 end, and the germline J gene fills in the rest. This chain joins TRBV20-1 and TRBJ1-2, with 7 bases lining up with TRBD1. Germline CDR1 and CDR2: DFQATT and SNEGSKA (reference sequence). The J segment lost 6 bases and the V segment lost 3 bases, leaving 10 bases of the junction unmatched. The CDR3 length is 14 residues. CDR3 bases read: TGCAGTGCTAGGGCTAACAGGGGCTCGAATGGC. It is translated as CSARANRGSNG. The complete CDR3 protein is CSARANRGSNGYTF.

Ten or more counts support this clone. The CDR3 end falls 3 residues outside the read, so it is completed with the germline J gene. The genes are TRBV19 and TRBJ1-6, with 9 positions matching TRBD1. Germline V lookup: CDR1 LNHDA, CDR2 SQIVND (reference sequence). The CDR3 consists of 15 residues. The covered CDR3 bases are TGTGCCAGTAGTGGGGTCGGGACAGGGAACAAGGCC. Translation gives CASSGVGTGNKA. The full-length CDR3 reads as CASSGVGTGNKALHF. Together with reference TRBV19 and TRBJ1-6, the CDR3 gives the full variable domain: DGGITQSPKYLFRKEGQNVTLSCEQNLNHDAMYWYRQDPGQGLRLIYYSQIVNDFQKGDIAEGYSVSREKKESFPLTVTSAQKNPTAFYLCASSGVGTGNKALHFGNGTRLTVT.

This clone was seen at least ten times. The read comes to an end 3 residues before the CDR3 does, leaving the germline J gene to fill in the end. V gene TRBV4-1 combines with J gene TRBJ1-2; 8 bases map to TRBD1. The CDR3 spans 14 residues. Germline CDR1 MGHRA, CDR2 YSYEKL. V dropped 10 bases and J dropped 2; count of bases not matched to a gene: 9. CDR3 amino acids: CATSDRGINYGYTF. The DNA read from the CDR3 is TGCGCCACCTCCGACAGGGGAATAAACTATGGC.

There are many counts of this clone. With the read ending 3 residues before the CDR3 end, the germline J gene is used to fill in that end. The chain combines TRBV30 with TRBJ2-2; D is perhaps TRBD1 (6 bases). The length of the CDR3 is 16 residues. V lost 2 bases and J lost 1, with 14 bases in between. Germline V CDR1 and CDR2: GTSNPN, SVGIG (reference sequence). CDR3: CAWSHRTAKNTGELFF. The covered CDR3 bases are TGTGCCTGGAGTCATCGGACAGCCAAGAACACCGGGGAG.

This clone was counted many times. The sequence runs out 3 residues before the end of the CDR3; the remainder is reconstructed from the germline J gene. The gene calls are TRBV12-3 or TRBV12-4 and TRBJ2-2; TRBD1 matches 8 bases. The V and J ends lost 6 bases and 4 bases, in that order; junction bases with no gene match: 7. The CDR3 is 15 residues long. The CDR3 DNA, read in part, is TGTGCCAGCAGCCACCGCGGGACAGGCACCGGGGAG. Translation gives CASSHRGTGTGE. In full, the CDR3 is CASSHRGTGTGELFF.

This clone was counted ten times or more. Read sequence stops 3 residues before the CDR3 end, and the germline J gene provides the missing end. The chain has TRBV11-3 and TRBJ2-4; TRBD2 matches at 8 bases. This CDR3 is 13 amino acids long. V was clipped by 5 bases and J by 8 bases; unmatched bases: 5. Germline values: CDR1 SGHNT, CDR2 YENEEA. The CDR3 here is CASSPAGADIQYF. The CDR3 DNA, read in part, is TGTGCCAGCAGCCCAGCGGGAGCCGACATT.

At least ten counts were recorded for this clone. One end of the junction is discordant with germline, which a read error may explain. The missing CDR3 end, 3 residues past where the read stops, is filled in from the germline J gene. This chain joins TRBV12-3 or TRBV12-4 and TRBJ2-7; 11 nucleotides agree with TRBD1. There are 15 residues in the CDR3. The covered CDR3 bases are TGTGCCCGCAGTGTACGGGGACAGGGGGCCTACGAG. Residues: CARSVRGQGAYE. The whole CDR3 is CARSVRGQGAYEQYF.

In this sample, this clone turned up many times. The read gets to within 3 residues of the CDR3 end, and the germline J gene fills in the rest. The V call is TRBV7-9, the J call TRBJ2-6; D is unclear. V was cut by 5 bases and J by 1 base, with 9 bases left in between. The CDR3 loop spans 15 amino acids. Germline V gene data show CDR1 as SEHNR and CDR2 as FQNEAQ (reference sequence). This CDR3 is CASSQTESGANVLTF. Incomplete CDR3 DNA: TGTGCCAGCAGCCAGACTGAGTCTGGGGCCAACGTC.

This clone was picked up many times. The read comes to an end 3 residues before the CDR3 does, leaving the germline J gene to fill in the end. This chain uses TRBV20-1 with TRBJ2-1, with D possibly matching TRBD1 (8 bases). The V and J ends lost 0 bases and 7 bases respectively, with 16 bases between them. This CDR3 has 15 amino acids. Germline V CDR1 and CDR2: DFQATT, SNEGSKA (reference sequence). The covered CDR3 bases are TGCAGTGCTAGAGATCTAGGACAGGGAGGGAATGAG. As protein: CSARDLGQGGNE. The complete CDR3 sequence is CSARDLGQGGNEQFF.

This clone appeared many times. The CDR3 end is not reached by the read, which stops 3 residues before it; the germline J gene fills it in. The V gene is TRBV5-1, the J gene TRBJ2-2, with D maybe TRBD2 (6 bases). In germline, CDR1 is SGHRS, CDR2 YFSETQ. The CDR3 spans 16 residues. The V gene lost 4 bases and the J gene lost 5 bases, with 18 bases spanning the gap. The part of the CDR3 DNA that was read is TGCGCCAGCAGCCTCCGGGACTTACAGATGACCGGGGAG. It translates to CASSLRDLQMTGE. The complete CDR3 sequence is CASSLRDLQMTGELFF.

This clone was found many times. Read data end 3 residues before the CDR3 end; the end is taken from the germline J gene. The chain uses TRBV18 and TRBJ2-3; D is possibly TRBD2 (6 bases). This CDR3 region has 17 residues. Trimming took off 1 base at V and 1 base at J, with 15 bases between the two ends. Germline V lookup: CDR1 KGHSH, CDR2 LQKENI. The CDR3: CASSPQLTGGGTDTQYF. CDR3 bases read: TGTGCCAGCTCACCACAACTAACCGGGGGAGGCACAGATACG.

This clone was seen at least ten times. CDR3 region: CASIPERNTEAFF. Incomplete CDR3 DNA: TGTGCCAGCATCCCAGAGCGGAACACTGAA. The chain links TRBV7-9 to TRBJ1-1; D unclear. The read is 3 residues too short to cover the CDR3 end, so that end is filled in from the germline J gene. The germline gives CDR1 SEHNR, CDR2 FQNEAQ (reference sequence). Trimming cost V 7 bases and J 1 base, with 10 bases left between them. The CDR3 runs 13 residues.

This clone was recorded at least ten times. The read comes to an end 3 residues before the CDR3 does, leaving the germline J gene to fill in the end. The V gene is TRBV12-3 or TRBV12-4, the J gene TRBJ2-2; 7 bases fit TRBD2. V was pared by 6 bases and J by 3 bases, with 7 bases of the junction left unmatched. The CDR3 length is 15 residues. The DNA read from the CDR3 is TGTGCCAGCAGACCCCGGGACTACTACACCGGGGAG. It codes for CASRPRDYYTGE. The CDR3 in its entirety is CASRPRDYYTGELFF.

This clone was counted at least ten times. The CDR3 end lies 3 residues beyond the end of the read and is filled in from the germline J gene. The V gene is TRBV28, the J gene TRBJ1-4, with D possibly matching TRBD1 (6 bases). The V and J ends lost 8 bases and 3 bases respectively, with 16 bases between them. CDR3 length: 15 residues. The germline CDR1 and CDR2 sequences are MDHEN and SYDVKM. The sequenced CDR3 bases are TGTGCCAGCCGAGGGGGGGATAGGGCTAATGAAAAA. Protein product: CASRGGDRANEK. The full CDR3 protein reads CASRGGDRANEKLFF.

This clone appeared many times. Read data end 3 residues before the CDR3 end; the end is taken from the germline J gene. The chain joins TRBV20-1 to TRBJ2-7; 13 bases match TRBD2. The junction had 5 bases not matched to a gene; V was cut back by 6 bases and J by 3 bases. Germline assignment: CDR1 DFQATT and CDR2 SNEGSKA (reference sequence). The CDR3 is made up of 14 amino acids. The CDR3: CSAQLAGGLYEQYF. CDR3 DNA, as far as it was read: TGCAGTGCCCAACTAGCGGGGGGGCTCTACGAG.

This clone was found a few times. The junction shows a germline mismatch at one end, possibly a read error. The read is 3 residues too short to cover the CDR3 end, so that end is filled in from the germline J gene. Other DNA sequences in the sample encode the same CDR3. This chain connects TRBV6-2 or TRBV6-3 to TRBJ2-7; 9 nucleotides match TRBD1. This CDR3 region has 14 residues. Germline CDR1 is MNHEY and CDR2 is SVGEGT. The part of the CDR3 DNA that was read is TGCGCCAGCAGGCCGGGGGACAGGGAGCGCGAG. Translating gives CASRPGDRERE. The entire CDR3 sequence reads CASRPGDREREQYF.

This clone was recorded many times. The read terminates 3 residues ahead of where the CDR3 ends, so the germline J gene completes it. The V gene is TRBV30, the J gene TRBJ2-7; possibly TRBD2 for D (5 bases). Trimming left V 2 bases short and J 2 bases short, with 10 bases between. CDR3 size: 13 residues. Per the germline V gene, CDR1 is GTSNPN and CDR2 is SVGIG (reference sequence). CDR3 region: CAWSSGPTYEQYF. Incomplete CDR3 DNA: TGTGCCTGGAGTAGCGGTCCAACCTACGAG.

This clone has a count of ten or more. Its ends do not fully match the called genes, so a read error is possible. The CDR3 end falls 3 residues outside the read, so it is completed with the germline J gene. The chain joins TRBV6-1 to TRBJ2-1; D gene unclear. The germline gives CDR1 MNHNS, CDR2 SASEGT. There are 13 residues in the CDR3. The sequenced CDR3 bases are TGTGCCAGCAGTGAAGACTCCTACAGTGAG. Encoded protein: CASSEDSYSE. The entire CDR3 is CASSEDSYSEQFF.

This clone was counted ten times or more. The read finishes 3 residues shy of the CDR3 end, and the germline J gene is used to complete it. The V call is TRBV2, the J call TRBJ1-1; no clear D. The CDR3 extends over 11 amino acids. Germline-derived CDR1 and CDR2 are SNHLY and FYNNEI. Incomplete CDR3 DNA: TGTGCCAGCAGTTTGAAGGTAGAA. It yields the protein CASSLKVE. In full, the CDR3 reads CASSLKVEAFF.

This clone was recorded at least ten times. The read falls 3 residues short of the CDR3 end, and the missing part is taken from the germline J gene. The rearrangement joins TRBV5-4 to TRBJ1-6, with 9 bases fitting TRBD1. The J segment lost 8 bases and the V segment lost 3 bases, leaving 6 bases of the junction unmatched. Germline CDR1 SGHNT, CDR2 YYREEE (reference sequence). The CDR3 runs 15 residues. The CDR3 loop is CASSSGGQGYSPLHF. The sequenced CDR3 bases are TGTGCCAGCAGCTCAGGGGGACAGGGATATTCACCC.

This clone was detected many times. The read finishes 3 residues shy of the CDR3 end, and the germline J gene is used to complete it. The chain carries TRBV6-4 and TRBJ1-2; TRBD1 might be the D (5 bases). This CDR3 region has 14 residues. Germline V CDR1 and CDR2: MRHNA, SNTAGT. V lost 6 bases, J lost 6 bases, and 17 bases lay in between. The DNA read from the CDR3 is TGTGCCAGCAGAGGAGAGGGGATTGGGAATGGC. This gives the protein CASRGEGIGNG. The full-length CDR3 reads as CASRGEGIGNGYTF.

This clone was counted ten times or more. The read terminates 3 residues before the CDR3 end, so the remaining end is supplied by the germline J gene. J is TRBJ1-1 and V is TRBV7-3, with 10 bases lining up with TRBD1. Germline trimming cut 5 bases from V and 1 base from J; bases unmatched to any gene: 4. Looked up from germline, CDR1 is SGHTA and CDR2 is FQGTGA. The CDR3 length is 15 residues. CDR3 bases read: TGTGCCAGCAGCGCCGGGACAGGGGCGAACACTGAA. Its protein product is CASSAGTGANTE. The entire CDR3 protein is CASSAGTGANTEAFF.

This clone has ten or more counts. With the read ending 3 residues before the CDR3 end, the germline J gene is used to fill in that end. This sequence joins TRBV19 and TRBJ2-1; D possibly corresponds to TRBD1 (6 bases). In germline, CDR1 is LNHDA, CDR2 SQIVND (reference sequence). CDR3 length equals 14 residues. V lost 3 bases and J 7 bases, leaving 13 bases between the germline ends. CDR3 amino acids: CASSISSQGNEQFF. Partial CDR3 DNA: TGTGCCAGTAGTATTTCGTCACAGGGTAATGAG.

This clone appeared many times. The observed sequence ends 3 residues before the CDR3 terminus, with the missing tail filled in from the germline J gene. The chain recombines TRBV2 with TRBJ2-1, with 9 bases aligning to TRBD2. The CDR3 sequence is 14 residues long. The V gene's germline CDR1 is SNHLY and CDR2 FYNNEI. Trimming removed 3 bases from V and 6 bases from J; junction bases left unmatched: 3. The CDR3 region is CASSESSGTNEQFF. The sequenced CDR3 bases are TGTGCCAGCAGTGAGTCTAGCGGGACCAATGAG.

This clone appeared many times. From the germline J gene comes the end of the CDR3, since the read stops 3 residues before it. This sequence joins TRBV20-1 and TRBJ2-7, with 16 bases lining up with TRBD2. The germline gives CDR1 DFQATT, CDR2 SNEGSKA (reference sequence). The CDR3 covers 17 residues. The V gene end was trimmed by 6 bases and the J gene end by 4 bases; junction bases not matched to a gene: 12. Incomplete CDR3 DNA: TGCAGTGCCCCCGACGGGACTAGCGGGAGGGGAGTTTACGAG. As protein: CSAPDGTSGRGVYE. The CDR3, in full, reads CSAPDGTSGRGVYEQYF.

There are many counts of this clone. The read ends 3 residues before the CDR3 terminus; that terminus is restored from the germline J gene. The rearrangement uses TRBV4-2 and TRBJ1-2, with D possibly TRBD1 on 6 matching bases. With 4 bases removed from V and 5 bases from J, the gap between germline ends came to 17 bases. CDR1 is LGHNA, CDR2 YNFKEQ, per germline. This CDR3 is 15 amino acids long. CDR3 residues: CASSPSRGWSYGYTF. The covered CDR3 bases are TGTGCCAGCAGCCCCTCCAGGGGATGGAGTTATGGC.

This clone was recorded many times. The read halts 3 residues ahead of the CDR3 end, with the missing end drawn from the germline J gene. This chain connects TRBV13 to TRBJ2-1, with 11 bases fitting TRBD1. The CDR3 runs to 15 residues. With V trimmed by 1 base and J by 8 bases, 4 bases remained unmatched. Per germline, CDR1 PRHDT and CDR2 FYEKMQ (reference sequence). The CDR3 DNA, read in part, is TGTGCCAGCAGCTTAGCGGACAGGGGGCAGGATGAG. Amino acid sequence: CASSLADRGQDE. In full, the CDR3 reads CASSLADRGQDEQFF.

The table lists this clone with many counts. With the read ending 3 residues before the CDR3 end, the germline J gene is used to fill in that end. The rearrangement uses TRBV7-3 and TRBJ1-3; D unresolved. Trimming took off 5 bases at V and 1 base at J, with 9 bases between the two ends. The germline V gene has CDR1 SGHTA and CDR2 FQGTGA. The CDR3 extends over 14 amino acids. CDR3 region: CASSRYGSGNTIYF. The CDR3 bases that were read are TGTGCCAGCAGCCGCTACGGGTCTGGAAACACC.

This clone appeared many times. The read finishes 3 residues shy of the CDR3 end, and the germline J gene is used to complete it. V gene TRBV16 combines with J gene TRBJ1-2; D not resolved. CDR3 size: 14 residues. V dropped 0 bases and J dropped 5 bases, with 10 bases sitting between them. From germline, CDR1 is KGHSY and CDR2 FQNENV. The CDR3 DNA, read in part, is TGTGCCAGCAGCCAATCGGCGGCCGAGTATGGC. It codes for CASSQSAAEYG. From start to end, the CDR3 is CASSQSAAEYGYTF.